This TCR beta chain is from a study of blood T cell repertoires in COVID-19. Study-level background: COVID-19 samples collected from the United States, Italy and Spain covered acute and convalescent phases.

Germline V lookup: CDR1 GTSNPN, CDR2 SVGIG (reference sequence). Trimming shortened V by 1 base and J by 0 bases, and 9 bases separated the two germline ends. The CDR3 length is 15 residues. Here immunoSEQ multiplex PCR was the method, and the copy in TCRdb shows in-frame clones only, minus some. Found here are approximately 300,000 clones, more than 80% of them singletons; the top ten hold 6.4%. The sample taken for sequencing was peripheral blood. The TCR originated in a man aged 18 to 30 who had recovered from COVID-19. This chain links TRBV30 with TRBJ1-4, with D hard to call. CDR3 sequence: CAWSGGAATNEKLFF. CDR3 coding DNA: TGTGCCTGGAGTGGGGGAGCCGCAACTAATGAAAAACTGTTTTTT.